This T cell receptor (beta chain) was recorded in a study of T cell repertoires in cytomegalovirus infection. Study context: Recently identified HLA-C-restricted and well-studied HLA-B-restricted CMV epitopes were used. Through public TCR beta signatures, both CMV infection and matching HLA type were indicated.

About this clonotype: Antigen specificity is unknown.

Study conclusions and caveats: Dominating the ex vivo response were HLA-C-restricted CMV-specific TCR beta clonotypes.

TCRdb recomputed calls from the reads with MiXCR, one row per CDR3 protein. The sample has approximately 990,000 distinct CDR3 sequences; around 30% are singletons. The clonotype was recovered from a human donor in good health (CMV status not recorded). Some clones in this sample may be carry-over from other donors' samples. The sequencing here drew on cultured CD8+ T cells from PBMCs, taken from culture after CMV antigen stimulation.

The CDR3 region is CASTGLGAAETQYF. The CDR3 region has the DNA TGTGCCAGCACCGGACTGGGGGCCGCCGAGACCCAGTACTTC. The chain uses TRBV12-3 or TRBV12-4 and TRBJ2-5, with D perhaps TRBD1 (6 bases). V lost 7 bases, J lost 5 bases, and 17 bases lay in between. CDR3 length equals 14 residues.